This T cell receptor (beta chain) was sequenced for a study of blood T cell repertoires in COVID-19. Study at large: Samples came from the United States, Italy and Spain, spanning acute and convalescent COVID-19. T cells, B-cell-depleted T cells, or PBMCs supplied cDNA or gDNA.

The CDR3 runs 15 residues. Germline loops: CDR1 MNHNS, CDR2 SASEGT. With 2 bases removed from V and 2 bases from J, the gap between germline ends came to 12 bases. The assay was immunoSEQ multiplex PCR, and TCRdb's table has in-frame clones only and misses some. The sample includes approximately 150,000 clones, 80% to 85% seen only once; the top ten take about a tenth. This clonotype was sampled from a man aged 65-85 years with active or convalescent COVID-19. The genes are TRBV6-1 and TRBJ1-2, with a possible D match to TRBD1 (6 bases). Sequenced: peripheral blood. CDR3 protein: CASSESTGRNYGYTF. The DNA for the CDR3 is TGTGCCAGCAGTGAAAGCACAGGGAGAAACTATGGCTACACCTTC.